This T cell receptor beta chain was identified during a study of memory CD4+ T cells and cytomegalovirus serostatus. Study-wide results and limits: The CMV-associated TCR signature appears largely within the CD4+ memory repertoire. CMV serostatus prediction reached median AUC about 0.95, or 0.9 with US-trained model.

Single viable CD3+CD4+CD8-CD45RO+ cells were sorted as the memory CD4+ T cells. After thawing, CD4+ T cells were positively selected. Source study methods: Out-of-frame sequences were removed, leaving around 2,000,000 distinct TCRbeta sequences. Generated by immunoSEQ multiplex PCR, the TCRdb table keeps only in-frame clones and is missing some. The V and J calls and clone size come from that table; D and trimming were worked out from the DNA. The data hold 48,000 or so clones, with around 80% observed a single time. In regard to this clone: Its specificity is not known.

Sample: memory CD4+ T cells from blood. The clonotype comes from an adult in good health and CMV-seronegative.

The CDR3 sequence: CASSSETSGIYEQYF. The CDR3, as DNA: TGTGCCAGCAGTTCGGAGACTAGCGGAATCTACGAGCAGTACTTC. The V and J genes are TRBV27 and TRBJ2-7; 9 bases fit TRBD2. CDR1 is MNHEY, CDR2 SMNVEV, per germline (reference sequence). The length of the CDR3 is 15 residues. J lost 3 bases, V lost 4 bases, and 7 bases had no gene match.